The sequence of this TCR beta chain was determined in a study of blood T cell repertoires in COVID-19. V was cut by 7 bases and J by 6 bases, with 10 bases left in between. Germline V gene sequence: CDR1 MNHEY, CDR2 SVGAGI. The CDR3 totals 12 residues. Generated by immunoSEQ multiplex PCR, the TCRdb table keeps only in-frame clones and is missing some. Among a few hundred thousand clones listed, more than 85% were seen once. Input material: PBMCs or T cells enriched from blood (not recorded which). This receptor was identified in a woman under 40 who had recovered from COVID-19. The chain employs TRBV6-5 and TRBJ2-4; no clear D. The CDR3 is CASMFIPNIQYF. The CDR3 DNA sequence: TGTGCCAGCATGTTTATTCCAAACATTCAGTACTTC.